The rows below give T cell receptor beta chains drawn from one sample of a study of PD-L1 blockade in urothelial cancer. This table comes from immunoSEQ multiplex PCR, and its TCRdb copy is limited to in-frame clones, with some not included. This sample carries tens of thousands of clones, about 83% of them seen once, and the ten largest clones take around an eighth. The sequenced sample was PBMCs, obtained around atezolizumab (anti-PD-L1) treatment. The receptors here all came from a man between 60 and 75 years old with urothelial cancer. CDR3s include the opening cysteine and the closing phenylalanine or tryptophan. Each record gives: CDR3 protein, V gene, J gene.

CDR3: CASSFRGHPTEDEQFF
V: TRBV27
J: TRBJ2-1

CDR3: CASNKGRELIGAFF
V: TRBV6-5
J: TRBJ1-1

CDR3: CASSPRHSGANVLTF
V: TRBV5-1
J: TRBJ2-6

CDR3: CASSVAPPDRRQGARRELFF
V: TRBV9
J: TRBJ2-2

CDR3: CASSLLAAIGNEQFF
V: TRBV7-3
J: TRBJ2-1

CDR3: CASSSLDRGDYGYTF
V: TRBV27
J: TRBJ1-2

CDR3: CASSLDEGGRYEQYF
V: TRBV7-6
J: TRBJ2-7

CDR3: CALKRTGFLVNEQFF
V: TRBV30
J: TRBJ2-1

CDR3: CASTQGRGHVGWEKLFF
V: TRBV6-4
J: TRBJ1-4

CDR3: CASIRGLTEAFF
V: TRBV7-9
J: TRBJ1-1

CDR3: CASSLVSTHNEQFF
V: TRBV5-1
J: TRBJ2-1

CDR3: CAWSSLTSGAYNEQFF
V: TRBV30
J: TRBJ2-1

CDR3: CASSFPGLAGGETQYF
V: TRBV11-3
J: TRBJ2-5

CDR3: CASSLSPTGLGSDTQYF
V: TRBV2
J: TRBJ2-3

CDR3: CASRPDRALIGTSNQPQHF
V: TRBV27
J: TRBJ1-5

CDR3: CASSLDRDRYGYTF
V: TRBV11-3
J: TRBJ1-2

CDR3: CASSIDHQGYEQYF
V: TRBV19
J: TRBJ2-7

CDR3: CASSQGRGGGVRNEQFF
V: TRBV4-3
J: TRBJ2-1

CDR3: CASSVAREAPARVTEAFF
V: TRBV9
J: TRBJ1-1

CDR3: CATSNGLAGFGYEQYF
V: TRBV15
J: TRBJ2-7

CDR3: CASSLASQPYGYTF
V: TRBV5-5
J: TRBJ1-2

CDR3: CASRRDSHFNNEQFF
V: TRBV19
J: TRBJ2-1

CDR3: CASTTDRFADTQYF
V: TRBV7-2
J: TRBJ2-3

CDR3: CASSLVGQINQPQHF
V: TRBV5-1
J: TRBJ1-5